Listed below are T cell receptor beta chains from one sample, sequenced in a study of CD8+ T cells in alopecia areata. Measured with immunoSEQ multiplex PCR; TCRdb has only the in-frame clones, and not every one. The sample includes 110,000 or so clones, 45% to 60% of them seen just once. Sequenced input: NKG2D-low CD8+ T cells sorted from blood. The receptors were gathered from a human donor with alopecia areata. The CDR3 runs from the conserved cysteine through the conserved F or W. Each record gives: V gene, J gene, D gene, clone size, CDR3 protein, CDR3 DNA. The D gene is left open where the match is weak. A clone size is listed for some rows: how often the clone was seen (once, few, many), or a class if it is expanded.

TRBV7-9	TRBJ2-7	TRBD2	few	CASSPGGYEQYF	TGTGCCAGCAGTCCGGGGGGCTACGAGCAGTACTTC
TRBV4-1	TRBJ2-7	TRBD2	-	CASSQESGTSYEQYF	TGCGCCAGCAGCCAAGAAAGCGGGACCTCATACGAGCAGTACTTC
TRBV5-6	TRBJ2-7	TRBD2	-	CASSLVASGGDSYEQYF	TGTGCCAGCAGCTTGGTAGCTAGCGGAGGAGATTCCTACGAGCAGTACTTC
TRBV27	TRBJ2-1	TRBD2	-	CASSPLSSGRVYNEQFF	TGTGCCAGCAGCCCTCTCTCTAGCGGGAGGGTCTACAATGAGCAGTTCTTC
TRBV5-5	TRBJ1-1	TRBD1	once	CASSYRGQNTEAFF	TGTGCCAGCAGCTACAGGGGTCAGAACACTGAAGCTTTCTTT
TRBV27	TRBJ2-3	-	-	CASRVTTDTDTQYF	TGTGCCAGCCGGGTTACCACCGATACAGATACGCAGTATTTT
TRBV10-3	TRBJ2-1	TRBD1	-	CAISSSPGQGYNEQFF	TGTGCCATCAGTTCGAGCCCGGGACAGGGTTACAATGAGCAGTTCTTC
TRBV13	TRBJ1-2	-	-	CASIRETGGGYTF	TGTGCCAGCATTAGAGAGACGGGCGGAGGCTACACCTTC
TRBV28	TRBJ2-7	-	few	CASSPLGGAYEQYF	TGTGCCAGCAGTCCTCTAGGGGGAGCCTACGAGCAGTACTTC
TRBV5-4	TRBJ2-5	TRBD2	few	CASSYGRAGETQYF	TGTGCCAGCAGCTACGGGAGGGCCGGAGAGACCCAGTACTTC
TRBV2	TRBJ2-7	TRBD2	-	CASRRRERRNEQYF	TGTGCCAGCCGTAGGCGGGAGAGGAGGAACGAGCAGTACTTC
TRBV2	TRBJ2-1	-	-	CASSGDTLANEQFF	TGTGCCAGCAGTGGGGACACACTAGCGAATGAGCAGTTCTTC
TRBV6-5	TRBJ2-7	-	-	CASSYGDEQYF	TGTGCCAGCAGTTACGGAGACGAGCAGTACTTC
TRBV27	TRBJ1-2	-	-	CASSGLRSDGYTF	TGTGCCAGCAGTGGACTGCGGAGCGATGGCTACACCTTC
TRBV5-1	TRBJ2-3	-	-	CASSPRLADTQYF	TGCGCCAGCAGCCCCCGATTGGCGGATACGCAGTATTTT
TRBV10-3	TRBJ2-7	-	once	CAISEGKAYEQYF	TGTGCCATCAGTGAAGGGAAAGCCTACGAGCAGTACTTC
TRBV13	TRBJ2-1	-	-	CASSPLEDTYNEQFF	TGTGCCAGCAGCCCCCTTGAGGATACCTACAATGAGCAGTTCTTC
TRBV5-6	TRBJ2-7	-	-	CASSSGQWREQYF	TGTGCCAGCAGCTCCGGACAATGGCGCGAGCAGTACTTC
TRBV13	TRBJ2-5	-	-	CASSPRGGAAETQYF	TGTGCCAGCAGCCCCCGGGGAGGCGCAGCAGAGACCCAGTACTTC
TRBV6-6	TRBJ1-2	-	-	CASSYSLASVDTF	TGTGCCAGCAGTTACAGCCTCGCCTCAGTTGACACCTTC
TRBV15	TRBJ2-3	-	few	CATSRSGARTDTQYF	TGTGCCACCAGCAGGTCAGGGGCGCGCACAGATACGCAGTATTTT
TRBV27	TRBJ2-1	-	-	CASSGTVLGREQFF	TGTGCCAGCAGTGGCACCGTACTAGGGCGCGAGCAGTTCTTC
TRBV7-3	TRBJ2-3	-	-	CASSLVGGETDTQYF	TGTGCCAGCAGCCTAGTAGGCGGTGAAACAGATACGCAGTATTTT
TRBV7-6	TRBJ2-3	TRBD2	-	CASSLAASGMGTDTQYF	TGTGCCAGCAGCTTAGCGGCTAGCGGGATGGGCACAGATACGCAGTATTTT
TRBV7-3	TRBJ2-5	-	-	CASSLDGVIQETQYF	TGTGCCAGCAGCTTAGATGGAGTCATACAAGAGACCCAGTACTTC
TRBV4-1	TRBJ2-7	-	-	CASSQITGYEQYF	TGCGCCAGCAGCCAGATCACGGGCTACGAGCAGTACTTC
TRBV4-1	TRBJ2-7	-	-	CASSQAGTSSRYEQYF	TGCGCCAGCAGCCAAGCAGGGACTTCCTCCCGTTACGAGCAGTACTTC
TRBV7-3	TRBJ2-7	TRBD2	few	CASSHSGIGDEQYF	TGTGCCAGCAGCCATAGCGGGATTGGCGACGAGCAGTACTTC
TRBV7-9	TRBJ2-5	-	-	CASSLSGQETQYF	TGTGCCAGCAGCTTATCCGGCCAAGAGACCCAGTACTTC
TRBV7-9	TRBJ2-1	TRBD2	-	CASSLAGRDNEQFF	TGTGCCAGCAGCTTAGCCGGGAGGGACAATGAGCAGTTCTTC
TRBV7-9	TRBJ1-1	TRBD1	-	CASSPRGEDTEAFF	TGTGCCAGCAGCCCCAGGGGGGAAGACACTGAAGCTTTCTTT
TRBV4-2	TRBJ2-1	-	-	CASSPDPSEQFF	TGTGCCAGCAGCCCAGATCCCAGTGAGCAGTTCTTC
TRBV9	TRBJ1-2	-	-	CASSVTVAANYGYTF	TGTGCCAGCAGCGTGACAGTAGCCGCTAACTATGGCTACACCTTC
TRBV7-9	TRBJ2-2	-	-	CASSLRVDGGGELFF	TGTGCCAGCAGCTTAAGGGTCGACGGTGGCGGGGAGCTGTTTTTT
TRBV27	TRBJ2-1	-	-	CASSLGASPYNEQFF	TGTGCCAGCAGTTTGGGGGCTAGCCCCTACAATGAGCAGTTCTTC
TRBV11-2	TRBJ2-3	-	-	CASSLDWAGSTDTQYF	TGTGCCAGCAGCTTAGATTGGGCAGGCAGCACAGATACGCAGTATTTT
TRBV29-1	TRBJ2-7	-	-	CSVVAGLAYEQYF	TGCAGCGTTGTGGCAGGGTTAGCCTACGAGCAGTACTTC
TRBV11-2	TRBJ1-1	-	-	CASSLTSGTEAFF	TGTGCCAGCAGCCTGACCAGTGGCACTGAAGCTTTCTTT
TRBV15	TRBJ2-3	-	once	CATSRGEDSTDTQYF	TGTGCCACCAGCAGAGGAGAGGATAGCACAGATACGCAGTATTTT
TRBV27	TRBJ2-1	TRBD1	few	CASSLGTGSIDEQFF	TGTGCCAGCAGTTTAGGGACAGGGTCTATCGATGAGCAGTTCTTC
TRBV27	TRBJ2-5	TRBD2	once	CASSLAGGAQETQYF	TGTGCCAGCAGTTTAGCGGGAGGGGCCCAAGAGACCCAGTACTTC
TRBV27	TRBJ2-5	-	-	CASSPSQETQYF	TGTGCCAGCAGTCCCTCCCAAGAGACCCAGTACTTC
TRBV28	TRBJ2-5	-	-	CASSPRRLDGTQYF	TGTGCCAGCAGCCCGAGGCGGTTAGATGGGACCCAGTACTTC
TRBV9	TRBJ2-1	-	-	CASSPPVTMNEQFF	TGTGCCAGCAGCCCCCCCGTTACGATGAATGAGCAGTTCTTC
TRBV5-4	TRBJ1-2	-	-	CASSLASLTDYGYTF	TGTGCCAGCAGCTTGGCCTCCCTCACGGACTATGGCTACACCTTC
TRBV7-8	TRBJ2-6	-	-	CASGGTPKASGANVLTF	TGTGCCAGCGGAGGGACTCCTAAGGCCTCTGGGGCCAACGTCCTGACTTTC
TRBV29-1	TRBJ2-2	TRBD1	-	CSVTDRDRISGELFF	TGCAGCGTTACAGACCGGGACAGGATTTCCGGGGAGCTGTTTTTT
TRBV6-5	TRBJ2-7	-	-	CASSYSPTDYYEQYF	TGTGCCAGCAGTTACTCTCCTACTGACTACTACGAGCAGTACTTC
TRBV6-5	TRBJ2-5	-	-	CASSYSGGIQETQYF	TGTGCCAGCAGTTACTCTGGCGGGATCCAAGAGACCCAGTACTTC
TRBV27	TRBJ1-5	-	-	CASRSRGGDSNQPQHF	TGTGCCAGCAGGTCCCGGGGAGGAGATAGCAATCAGCCCCAGCATTTT
TRBV6-5	TRBJ2-3	-	-	CASTGRPTDTQYF	TGTGCCAGCACTGGTCGGCCCACAGATACGCAGTATTTT
TRBV27	TRBJ2-3	TRBD2	-	CASSTLAISTDTQYF	TGTGCCAGCAGCACACTAGCGATTAGCACAGATACGCAGTATTTT